This T cell receptor beta chain was retrieved from a study of blood T cell repertoires in COVID-19 (dated by TCRdb to between 2020 and 2021). About the study as a whole: Collaborator samples came from the United States, Italy and Spain and covered acute and convalescent phases of COVID-19. The material from the prospective study consisted of cDNA or gDNA derived from T cells, B-cell-depleted T cells, or PBMCs. The dataset comprised deeply sampled blood TCRbeta repertoires from subjects exposed to, actively infected with, or recovered from COVID-19. A freely available public database, intended as a resource for researchers studying the immune response to SARS-CoV-2, is where the repertoires were released. Samples came from the ongoing ImmuneRACE study (first 160 participants) plus 1,254 subjects from 6 global collaborators. The sample metadata nearly always contained a de-identified subject ID, COVID-19 status, age in years and sex. HLA class I and class II types, where available, came from metadata supplied by the sample provider rather than from assay-based typing. Results the study describes overall, beyond this receptor: Clinical and demographic metadata were provided uncurated, with the amount varying by source and participant.

For this clone: It has no known antigen specificity. No much larger clone exists at a distance of one base, and base qualities are not known.

The collaborating institutions used their own protocols to collect whole blood in K2EDTA tubes. Collaborator samples were shipped for TCRbeta analysis as frozen whole blood, isolated PBMCs, or DNA extracted from either sample type. The CDR3, from cysteine to phenylalanine, totals 16 residues. Only the CDR3 region is kept as DNA, spanning 48 bases read in frame from base 1. Taken from the germline V gene, the CDR1 and CDR2 loops are SGHAT and FQNNGV. V is pruned by 5 bases and J by 5 bases, leaving 11 bases of the junction without a gene match. TCRbeta CDR3 regions were amplified from genomic DNA using the immunoSEQ Assay, a bias-controlled multiplex PCR. Regarding the original processing steps: The number of nucleated cells in each sample was estimated from the amplification of reference gene primers within the assay. To quantify the absolute abundance of each unique TCRbeta CDR3 rearrangement, sequence reads were collapsed and filtered. For each sample, productive Simpson clonality was calculated as the square root of Simpson's diversity index over productive rearrangements. Sourced from immuneACCESS, this table was stored by TCRdb with only in-frame sequences that have V and J called. A share of the clones is absent; for the studies checked, an unresolved V gene accounts for under half, and the remainder has no known explanation. V and J calls plus clone size are reproduced from that table; the DNA served to infer D and trimming. The sample profile shows roughly 170,000 clones; roughly nine tenths of them were found once. Under 30% of the sample lies in the top ten.

This TCR was recovered from a man between 60 and 75 years old with acute or convalescent COVID-19. The chain is assembled from TRBV11-2 and TRBJ2-3; 9 central nucleotides agree with TRBD1. Sequencing was carried out using peripheral blood. The sequence in DNA is TGTGCCAGCAGCCCCGGGCCGACAGGGGGATTAGATACGCAGTATTTT. Its translation is CASSPGPTGGLDTQYF.